This TCR beta chain was captured in a study of technical replicates of blood from several donors. This clone has just one count. The length of the CDR3 is 19 residues. Germline V gives CDR1 SGHRS, CDR2 YFSETQ. V trimming: 1 base; J trimming: 4 bases; junction bases outside the gene matches: 15. Only in-frame clones appear in the TCRdb table, and some are missing; sequencing was by immunoSEQ multiplex PCR. The sample carries approximately 76,000 clones, about 86% recorded once. Sequenced material: PBMCs. The genes are TRBV5-1 and TRBJ2-2, with 8 positions matching TRBD2. The sequence was obtained from a human donor in good health. Some clones in this sample may be carry-over from other donors' samples. Here the CDR3 DNA reads TGCGCCAGCAGCTTGACGGCTAGCGGGTACCGTTCAAGCACCGGGGAGCTGTTTTTT. Translated: CASSLTASGYRSSTGELFF.